This entry features one T cell receptor beta chain sequence. These data are taken from a study of blood T cell repertoires in COVID-19. Study overall: T cells, B-cell-depleted T cells, or PBMCs supplied cDNA or gDNA.

V dropped 1 base and J dropped 2 bases, with 12 bases sitting between them. Germline assignment: CDR1 LNHDA and CDR2 SQIVND (reference sequence). CDR3 length: 15 amino acids. Assay: immunoSEQ multiplex PCR; the TCRdb copy retains only in-frame clones and omits some. The sample has some 110,000 clones, roughly nine tenths seen once. Sequenced material: peripheral blood. The origin of this receptor is a man between 65 and 85 years old who had recovered from COVID-19. The rearrangement uses TRBV19 and TRBJ2-7; possibly TRBD1 for D (5 bases). The CDR3 loop is CASSIVAGNTYEQYF. The CDR3 bases are TGTGCCAGTAGTATAGTGGCAGGGAATACCTACGAGCAGTACTTC. Supplemented by reference TRBV19 and TRBJ2-7, the full variable domain reads DGGITQSPKYLFRKEGQNVTLSCEQNLNHDAMYWYRQDPGQGLRLIYYSQIVNDFQKGDIAEGYSVSREKKESFPLTVTSAQKNPTAFYLCASSIVAGNTYEQYFGPGTRLTVT.